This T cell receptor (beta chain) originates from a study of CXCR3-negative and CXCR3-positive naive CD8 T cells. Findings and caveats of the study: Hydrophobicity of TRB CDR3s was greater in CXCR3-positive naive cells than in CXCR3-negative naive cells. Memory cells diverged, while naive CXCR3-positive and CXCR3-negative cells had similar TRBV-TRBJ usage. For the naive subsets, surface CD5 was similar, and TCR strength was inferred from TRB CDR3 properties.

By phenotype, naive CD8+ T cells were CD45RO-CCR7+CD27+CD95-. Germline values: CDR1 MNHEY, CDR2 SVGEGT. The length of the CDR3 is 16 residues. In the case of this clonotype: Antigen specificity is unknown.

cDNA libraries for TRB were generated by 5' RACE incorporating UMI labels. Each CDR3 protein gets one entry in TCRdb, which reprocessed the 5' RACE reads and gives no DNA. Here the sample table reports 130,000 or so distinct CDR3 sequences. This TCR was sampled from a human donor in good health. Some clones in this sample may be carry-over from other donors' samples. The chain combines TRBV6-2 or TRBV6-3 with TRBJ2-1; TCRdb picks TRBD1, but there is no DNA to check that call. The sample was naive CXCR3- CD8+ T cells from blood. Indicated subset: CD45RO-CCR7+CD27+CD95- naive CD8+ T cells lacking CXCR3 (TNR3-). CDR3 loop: CASSYRDRGAGNEQFF.